This T cell receptor beta chain was recovered during a study of CD8 T cells in ankylosing spondylitis. Study conclusions and caveats: In reactive arthritis synovial fluid and blood, some motif variants had been reported before. Disease-linked clones bore a CD8+ phenotype, appearing relatively rarely in peripheral blood. Several highly homologous variants made up a TCR beta motif that seemed to typify ankylosing spondylitis blood.

This clonotype has a count of ten or more. Its antigen is unknown. Trimming shortened V by 5 bases and J by 8 bases, and 10 bases separated the two germline ends. Germline lookup yields CDR1 MNHEY and CDR2 SMNVEV (reference sequence). The CDR3 has 13 amino acids. One entry per CDR3 protein results from TCRdb running MiXCR on the 5' RACE reads. The sample holds some 240,000 distinct CDR3 sequences; about 7% are singletons and the top ten take approximately 15%. The clonotype comes from a male donor with ankylosing spondylitis. The chain joins TRBV27 to TRBJ1-6; D possibly corresponds to TRBD1 (6 bases). Sequenced sample: blood, either unsorted or a sorted T cell fraction (not recorded which). CDR3 loop: CASSVTGDSPLHF. For the CDR3, the DNA is TGTGCCAGCAGTGTGACAGGAGATTCACCCCTCCACTTT.